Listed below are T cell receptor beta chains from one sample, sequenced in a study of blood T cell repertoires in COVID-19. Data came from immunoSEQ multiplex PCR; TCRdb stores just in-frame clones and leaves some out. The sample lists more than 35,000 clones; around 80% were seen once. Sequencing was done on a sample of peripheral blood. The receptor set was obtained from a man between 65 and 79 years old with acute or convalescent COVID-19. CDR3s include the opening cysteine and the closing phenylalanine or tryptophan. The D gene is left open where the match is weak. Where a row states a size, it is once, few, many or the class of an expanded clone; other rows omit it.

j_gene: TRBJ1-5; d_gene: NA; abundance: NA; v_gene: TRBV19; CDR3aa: CASSRPQGSAQPQHF; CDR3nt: TGTGCCAGTAGTCGCCCCCAGGGGAGTGCTCAGCCCCAGCATTTT
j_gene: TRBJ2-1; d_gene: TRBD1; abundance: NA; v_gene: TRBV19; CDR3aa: CASNTLGTDVYEQFF; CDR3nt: TGTGCCAGTAATACTTTGGGGACAGACGTCTATGAGCAGTTCTTC
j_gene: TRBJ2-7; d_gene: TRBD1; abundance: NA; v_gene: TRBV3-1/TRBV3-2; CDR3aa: CASSRTGTYEQYF; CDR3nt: TGTGCCAGCAGCCGGACAGGGACCTACGAGCAGTACTTC
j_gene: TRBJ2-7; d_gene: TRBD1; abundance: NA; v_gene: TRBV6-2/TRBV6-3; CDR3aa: CASSYGSGQGYEQYF; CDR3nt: TGTGCCAGCAGTTACGGATCAGGACAGGGTTACGAGCAGTACTTC
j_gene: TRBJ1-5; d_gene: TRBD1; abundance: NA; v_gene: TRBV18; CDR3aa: CASSVDRGNQPQHF; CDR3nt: TGTGCCAGCTCAGTGGACAGGGGCAATCAGCCCCAGCATTTT
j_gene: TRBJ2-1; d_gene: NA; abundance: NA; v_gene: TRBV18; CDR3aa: CASSEQSSYNEQFF; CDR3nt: TGTGCCAGCTCAGAGCAAAGCTCCTACAATGAGCAGTTCTTC
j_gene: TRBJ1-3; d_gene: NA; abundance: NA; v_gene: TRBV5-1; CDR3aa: CASSLAYAGLDTIYF; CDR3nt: TGCGCCAGCAGCTTGGCCTATGCAGGGTTGGACACCATATATTTT
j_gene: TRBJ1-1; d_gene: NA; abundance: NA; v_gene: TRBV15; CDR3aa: CATSREQGGTEAFF; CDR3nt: TGTGCCACCAGCAGAGAGCAAGGCGGCACTGAAGCTTTCTTT
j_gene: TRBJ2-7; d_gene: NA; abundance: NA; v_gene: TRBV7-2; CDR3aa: CASSLELQSSYEQYF; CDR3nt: TGTGCCAGCAGCTTAGAGTTACAGAGCTCCTACGAGCAGTACTTC
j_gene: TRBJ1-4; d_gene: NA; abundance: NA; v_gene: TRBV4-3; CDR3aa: CASSQDAGISEKLFF; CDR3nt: TGCGCCAGCAGCCAAGATGCAGGGATAAGTGAAAAACTGTTTTTT
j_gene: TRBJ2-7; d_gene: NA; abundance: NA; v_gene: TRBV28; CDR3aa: CASSATATSSYEQYF; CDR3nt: TGTGCCAGCAGCGCGACAGCAACGAGCTCCTACGAGCAGTACTTC
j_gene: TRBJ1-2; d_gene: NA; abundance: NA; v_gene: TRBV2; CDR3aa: CASTRGGEDYGYTF; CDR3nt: TGTGCCAGTACCCGGGGGGGCGAGGACTATGGCTACACCTTC
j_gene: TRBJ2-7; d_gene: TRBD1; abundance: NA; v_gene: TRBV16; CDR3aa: CASSQPGQGAYEQYF; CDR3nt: TGTGCCAGCAGCCAGCCGGGACAGGGAGCCTACGAGCAGTACTTC
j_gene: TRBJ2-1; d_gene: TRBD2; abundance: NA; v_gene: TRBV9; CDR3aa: CASRKEGGGSYNEQFF; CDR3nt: TGTGCCAGCAGAAAAGAGGGCGGGGGCTCCTACAATGAGCAGTTCTTC
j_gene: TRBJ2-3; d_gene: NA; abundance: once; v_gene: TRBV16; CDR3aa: CASSQSEGSGGRNADTQYF; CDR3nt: TGTGCCAGCAGCCAATCGGAGGGTTCGGGGGGCAGGAATGCAGATACGCAGTATTTT
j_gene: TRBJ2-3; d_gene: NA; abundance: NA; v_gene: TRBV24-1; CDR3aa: CATSERGTQRDTQYF; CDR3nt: TGTGCCACCAGTGAACGAGGGACTCAGAGAGATACGCAGTATTTT
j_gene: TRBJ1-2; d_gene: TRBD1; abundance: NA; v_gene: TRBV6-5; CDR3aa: CASSTRTGRAYGYTF; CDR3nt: TGTGCCAGCAGTACAAGGACAGGGCGAGCCTATGGCTACACCTTC
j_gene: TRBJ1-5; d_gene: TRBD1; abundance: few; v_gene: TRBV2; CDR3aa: CASSTGTGGGQPQHF; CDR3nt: TGTGCCAGCAGCACCGGGACAGGGGGCGGTCAGCCCCAGCATTTT
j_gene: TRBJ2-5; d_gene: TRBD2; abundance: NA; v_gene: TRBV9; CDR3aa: CASSDGTRLMAQYF; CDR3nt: TGTGCCAGCAGCGATGGGACTAGACTGATGGCCCAGTACTTC
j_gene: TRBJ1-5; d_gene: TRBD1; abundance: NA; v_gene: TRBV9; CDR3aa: CASSPEDRVNQPQHF; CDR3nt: TGTGCCAGCAGCCCGGAAGACAGGGTTAATCAGCCCCAGCATTTT
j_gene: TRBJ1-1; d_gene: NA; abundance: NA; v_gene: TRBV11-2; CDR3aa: CASSFTGRNTEAFF; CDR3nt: TGTGCCAGCAGCTTTACAGGGAGGAACACTGAAGCTTTCTTT
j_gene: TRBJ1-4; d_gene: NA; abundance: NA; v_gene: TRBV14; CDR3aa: CASSLRGPNEKLFF; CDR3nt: TGTGCCAGCAGTCTCCGGGGTCCTAATGAAAAACTGTTTTTT
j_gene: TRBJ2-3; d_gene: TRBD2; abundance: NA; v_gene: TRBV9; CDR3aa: CASSVASGGGSTDTQYF; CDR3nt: TGTGCCAGCAGCGTAGCGTCCGGCGGGGGAAGCACAGATACGCAGTATTTT
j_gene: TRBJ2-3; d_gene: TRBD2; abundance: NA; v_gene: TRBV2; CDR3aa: CASTGQREGFQSTDTQYF; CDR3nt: TGTGCCAGCACCGGGCAGCGGGAGGGCTTCCAAAGCACAGATACGCAGTATTTT
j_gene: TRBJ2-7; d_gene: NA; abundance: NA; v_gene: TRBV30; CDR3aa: CAWSDSYEQYF; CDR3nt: TGTGCCTGGAGTGATAGTTACGAGCAGTACTTC
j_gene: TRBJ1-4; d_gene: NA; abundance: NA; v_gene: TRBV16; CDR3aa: CASSQSGPTGEKLFF; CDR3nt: TGTGCCAGCAGCCAATCGGGCCCGACAGGTGAAAAACTGTTTTTT
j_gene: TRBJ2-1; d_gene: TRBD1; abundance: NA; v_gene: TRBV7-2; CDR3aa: CASSPGTVEFF; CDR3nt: TGTGCCAGCAGCCCAGGGACAGTGGAGTTCTTC
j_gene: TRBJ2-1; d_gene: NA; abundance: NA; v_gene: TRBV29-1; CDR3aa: CSVEEPGRAAYNEQFF; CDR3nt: TGCAGCGTTGAAGAACCGGGAAGGGCGGCCTACAATGAGCAGTTCTTC
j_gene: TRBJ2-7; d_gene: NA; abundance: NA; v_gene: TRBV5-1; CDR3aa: CASSGNAYEQYF; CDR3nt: TGCGCCAGCAGTGGCAATGCCTACGAGCAGTACTTC
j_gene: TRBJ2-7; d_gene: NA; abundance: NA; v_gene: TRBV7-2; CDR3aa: CASSLDVRDPSYEQYF; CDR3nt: TGTGCCAGCAGCTTAGATGTGCGGGACCCGAGTTACGAGCAGTACTTC
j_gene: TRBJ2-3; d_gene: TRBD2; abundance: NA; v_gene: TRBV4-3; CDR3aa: CASGQTPLAADTQYF; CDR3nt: TGCGCCAGCGGCCAGACCCCACTAGCGGCAGATACGCAGTATTTT
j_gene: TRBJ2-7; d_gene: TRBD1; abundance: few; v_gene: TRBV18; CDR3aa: CASSPRTGRSTYEQYF; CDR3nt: TGTGCCAGCTCACCCCGGACAGGAAGATCGACCTACGAGCAGTACTTC
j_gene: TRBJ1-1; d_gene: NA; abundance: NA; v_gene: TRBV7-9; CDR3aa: CASSLAPGSLLVERTEAFF; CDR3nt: TGTGCCAGCAGCTTAGCCCCCGGGAGCCTACTTGTGGAGAGGACTGAAGCTTTCTTT
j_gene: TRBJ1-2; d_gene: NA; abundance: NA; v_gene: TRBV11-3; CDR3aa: CASSSKGRVYGVYGYTF; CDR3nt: TGTGCCAGCAGCTCTAAAGGCCGGGTTTACGGGGTCTATGGCTACACCTTC
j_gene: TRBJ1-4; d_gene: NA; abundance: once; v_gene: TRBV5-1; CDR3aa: CASGRQSTNEKLFF; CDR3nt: TGCGCCAGCGGCAGACAGTCAACTAATGAAAAACTGTTTTTT
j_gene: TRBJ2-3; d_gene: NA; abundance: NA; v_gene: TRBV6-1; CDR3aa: CASSVIADIRTDTQYF; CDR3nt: TGTGCCAGCAGTGTGATAGCGGACATCCGTACAGATACGCAGTATTTT
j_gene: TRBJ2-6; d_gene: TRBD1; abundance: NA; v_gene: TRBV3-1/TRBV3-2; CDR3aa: CASSRQGSPGANVLTF; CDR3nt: TGTGCCAGCAGCCGACAGGGGTCGCCTGGGGCCAACGTCCTGACTTTC
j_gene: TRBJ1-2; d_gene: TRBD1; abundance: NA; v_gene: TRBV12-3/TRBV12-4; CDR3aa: CASSSDRKDGYTF; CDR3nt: TGTGCCAGCAGTTCGGACAGGAAGGATGGCTACACCTTC
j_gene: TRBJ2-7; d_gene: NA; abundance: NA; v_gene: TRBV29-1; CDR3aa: CSVSGSGLYEQYF; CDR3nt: TGCAGCGTGTCCGGGTCAGGGCTGTACGAGCAGTACTTC
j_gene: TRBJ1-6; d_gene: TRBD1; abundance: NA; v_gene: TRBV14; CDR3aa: CASGGQYNSPLHF; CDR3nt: TGTGCCAGCGGGGGACAGTATAATTCACCCCTCCACTTT
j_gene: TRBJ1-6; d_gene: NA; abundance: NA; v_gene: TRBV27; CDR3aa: CASSLSQVSPLHF; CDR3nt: TGTGCCAGCAGTTTATCTCAGGTTTCACCCCTCCACTTT
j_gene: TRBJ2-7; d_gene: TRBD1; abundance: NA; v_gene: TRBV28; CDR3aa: CASKGTGVASYEQYF; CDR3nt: TGTGCCAGCAAAGGGACAGGGGTGGCCTCCTACGAGCAGTACTTC
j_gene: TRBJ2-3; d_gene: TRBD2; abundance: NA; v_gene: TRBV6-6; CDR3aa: CASSYLSGTADTQYF; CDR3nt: TGTGCCAGCAGTTACCTTAGCGGGACCGCAGATACGCAGTATTTT
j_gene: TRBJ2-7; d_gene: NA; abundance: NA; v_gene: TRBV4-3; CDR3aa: CASSQGIGQNYEQYF; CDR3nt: TGCGCCAGCAGCCAAGGAATCGGACAGAACTACGAGCAGTACTTC
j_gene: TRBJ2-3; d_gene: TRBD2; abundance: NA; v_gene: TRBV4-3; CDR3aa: CASSQRLAGGGDTQYF; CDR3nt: TGCGCCAGCAGCCAACGACTAGCGGGGGGAGGGGATACGCAGTATTTT
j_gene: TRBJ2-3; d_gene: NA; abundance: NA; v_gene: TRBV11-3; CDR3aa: CASSPGMGDTQYF; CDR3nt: TGTGCCAGCAGCCCCGGGATGGGAGATACGCAGTATTTT
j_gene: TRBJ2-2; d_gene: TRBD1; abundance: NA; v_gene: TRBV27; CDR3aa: CASSLRFNRGTGELFF; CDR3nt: TGTGCCAGCAGTTTAAGGTTCAACAGGGGTACCGGGGAGCTGTTTTTT
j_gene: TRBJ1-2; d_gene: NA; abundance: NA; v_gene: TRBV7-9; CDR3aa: CASSFVSVLYGYTF; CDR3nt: TGTGCCAGCAGCTTCGTGTCAGTTCTCTATGGCTACACCTTC
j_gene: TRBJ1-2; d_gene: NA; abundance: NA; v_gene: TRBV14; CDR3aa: CASSQVNRGGYTF; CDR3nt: TGTGCCAGCAGCCAAGTAAATAGGGGCGGCTACACCTTC
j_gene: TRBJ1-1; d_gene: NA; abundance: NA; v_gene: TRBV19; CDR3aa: CASSIEASEAFF; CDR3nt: TGTGCCAGTAGTATCGAAGCATCTGAAGCTTTCTTT
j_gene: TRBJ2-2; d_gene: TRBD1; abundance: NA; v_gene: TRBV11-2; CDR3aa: CASSLPRQGTNTGELFF; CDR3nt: TGTGCCAGCAGCTTACCTCGACAGGGAACGAACACCGGGGAGCTGTTTTTT
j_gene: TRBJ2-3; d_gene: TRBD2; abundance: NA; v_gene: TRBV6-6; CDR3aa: CASSYRTSGTDTQYF; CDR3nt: TGTGCCAGCAGTTATCGGACTAGCGGCACAGATACGCAGTATTTT
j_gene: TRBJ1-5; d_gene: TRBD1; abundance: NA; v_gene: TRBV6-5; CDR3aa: CASSYSGTGNQPQHF; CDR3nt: TGTGCCAGCAGTTACTCGGGGACAGGGAATCAGCCCCAGCATTTT
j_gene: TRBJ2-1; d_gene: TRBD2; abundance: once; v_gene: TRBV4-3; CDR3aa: CASSQDSHRTSVQFF; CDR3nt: TGCGCCAGCAGCCAAGATTCTCACAGGACTAGCGTTCAGTTCTTC
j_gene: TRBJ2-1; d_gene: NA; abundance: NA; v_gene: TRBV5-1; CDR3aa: CASNPGGLDAEQFF; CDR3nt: TGCGCCAGCAACCCCGGGGGGCTAGATGCTGAGCAGTTCTTC